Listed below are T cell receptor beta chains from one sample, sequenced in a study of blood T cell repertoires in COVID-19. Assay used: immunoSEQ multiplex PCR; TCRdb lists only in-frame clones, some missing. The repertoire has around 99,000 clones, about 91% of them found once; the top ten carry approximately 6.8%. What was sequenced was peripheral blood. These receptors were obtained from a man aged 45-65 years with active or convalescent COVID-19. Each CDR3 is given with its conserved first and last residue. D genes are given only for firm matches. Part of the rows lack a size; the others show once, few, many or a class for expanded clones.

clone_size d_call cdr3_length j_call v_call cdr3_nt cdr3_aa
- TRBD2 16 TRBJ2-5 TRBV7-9 TGTGCCAGCAGCGGCTCTAGCGGGAGCCTGGGAAAGACCCAGTACTTC CASSGSSGSLGKTQYF
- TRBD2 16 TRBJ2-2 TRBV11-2 TGTGCCAGCAGTCCTCTAGCGGGAGTTAACACCGGGGAGCTGTTTTTT CASSPLAGVNTGELFF
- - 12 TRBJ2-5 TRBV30 TGTGCCTGGGGGCTTAGGGGAGAGACCCAGTACTTC CAWGLRGETQYF
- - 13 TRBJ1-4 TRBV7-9 TGTGCCGGACAGATGGGGATAAATGAAAAACTGTTTTTT CAGQMGINEKLFF
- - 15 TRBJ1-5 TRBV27 TGTGCCAGCAGTTTATACCGACAGCCCAATCAGCCCCAGCATTTT CASSLYRQPNQPQHF
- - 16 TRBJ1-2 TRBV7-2 TGTGCCAGCAGCTCCGGGGGGGTCCTCCAAGGCCATGGCTACACCTTC CASSSGGVLQGHGYTF
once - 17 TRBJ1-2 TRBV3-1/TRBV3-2 TGTGCCAGCAGCCCGAAAGGGGGGGTCAGGGCCCCCTATGGCTACACCTTC CASSPKGGVRAPYGYTF
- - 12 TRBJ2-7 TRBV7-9 TGTGCCAGCAGCTATGCAGGGGATGAGCAGTACTTC CASSYAGDEQYF
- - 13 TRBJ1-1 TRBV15 TGTGCCACCAATGACAGGTTGAACACTGAAGCTTTCTTT CATNDRLNTEAFF
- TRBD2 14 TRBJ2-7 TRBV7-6 TGTGCCAGCAGCGTAGGAGCGGGGTTCTACGAGCAGTACTTC CASSVGAGFYEQYF
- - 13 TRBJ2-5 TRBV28 TGTGCCAGCAGTTCCGGACAGCTTTTTACCCAGTACTTC CASSSGQLFTQYF
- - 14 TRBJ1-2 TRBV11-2 TGTGCCAGCAGCTTAGCACAGGGAAACTATGGCTACACCTTC CASSLAQGNYGYTF
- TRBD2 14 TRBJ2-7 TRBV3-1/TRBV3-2 TGTGCCAGCCAGGGACTAGCGGGCGGCTACGAGCAGTACTTC CASQGLAGGYEQYF
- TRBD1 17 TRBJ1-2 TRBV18 TGTGCCAGCTCACCACAAGGGACAGGGGGCGCGAACTATGGCTACACCTTC CASSPQGTGGANYGYTF
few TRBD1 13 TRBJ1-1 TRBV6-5 TGTGCCAGCAGTCCCCGGAAGGGGGCAGCAGCTTTCTTT CASSPRKGAAAFF
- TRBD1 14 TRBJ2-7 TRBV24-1 TGTGCCACCAGTGATTTGAACAGGGGATCCGAGCAGTACTTC CATSDLNRGSEQYF
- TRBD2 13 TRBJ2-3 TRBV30 TGTGCCTGGGGGGACTATTTTACAGATACGCAGTATTTT CAWGDYFTDTQYF
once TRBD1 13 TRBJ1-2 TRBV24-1 TGTGCCACCAGTGGCGGGACAGCGTATGGCTACACCTTC CATSGGTAYGYTF
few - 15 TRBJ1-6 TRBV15 TGTGCCACCAGCAGAGGGGCCTTCAGGAATTCACCCCTCCACTTT CATSRGAFRNSPLHF
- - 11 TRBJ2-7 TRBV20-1 TGCAGTGCTAGCGGGATCAACGAGCAGTACTTC CSASGINEQYF
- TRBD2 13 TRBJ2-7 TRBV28 TGTGCCAGCTCGTACGGGGGGGCCTACGAGCAGTACTTC CASSYGGAYEQYF
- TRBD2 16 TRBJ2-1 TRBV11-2 TGTGCCAGCAGCTTTCATTTGAGCGGGAGGATGGATGAGCAGTTCTTC CASSFHLSGRMDEQFF
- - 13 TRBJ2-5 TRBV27 TGTGCCAGCATTCAGGCCCGGGGTGAGACCCAGTACTTC CASIQARGETQYF
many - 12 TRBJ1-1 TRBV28 TGTGCCAGCACCGTAGTGAACACTGAAGCTTTCTTT CASTVVNTEAFF
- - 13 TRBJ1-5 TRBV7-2 TGTGCCAGCAGCTTAGGACAGGACCAGCCCCAGCATTTT CASSLGQDQPQHF
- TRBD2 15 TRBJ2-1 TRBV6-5 TGTGCCAGCAGCTCTACTAGCGGGGGGTACAATGAGCAGTTCTTC CASSSTSGGYNEQFF
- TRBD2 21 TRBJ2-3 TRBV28 TGTGCCAGCAGTTTCCAGGGCTTACTAGCGGGAGGATCGCGCGGCACAGATACGCAGTATTTT CASSFQGLLAGGSRGTDTQYF
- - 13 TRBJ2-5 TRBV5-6 TGTGCCAGCAGCGGGCCGGCCCAAGAGACCCAGTACTTC CASSGPAQETQYF
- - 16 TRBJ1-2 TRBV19 TGTGCCAGTAGTAATTGGATCTACAGTGCTAACTATGGCTACACCTTC CASSNWIYSANYGYTF
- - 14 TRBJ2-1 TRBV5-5 TGTGCCAGCAGCTCGTATGGAGCCTACAATGAGCAGTTCTTC CASSSYGAYNEQFF
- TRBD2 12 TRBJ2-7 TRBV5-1 TGCGCCAGCAGCCTGACGGGGGGCGAGCAGTACTTC CASSLTGGEQYF
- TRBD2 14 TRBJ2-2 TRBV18 TGTGCCAGCTCACCAACTAGCGACGCCGGGGAGCTGTTTTTT CASSPTSDAGELFF
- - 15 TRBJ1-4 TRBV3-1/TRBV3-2 TGTGCCAGCAGCCAAAGCCTGGCAGGAAATGAAAAACTGTTTTTT CASSQSLAGNEKLFF
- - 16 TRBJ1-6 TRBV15 TGTGCCACCAGCAGCCTCCAGGGAGGGATTGAGTCACCCCTCCACTTT CATSSLQGGIESPLHF
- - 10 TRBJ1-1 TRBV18 TGTGCACGTGGCGGGGGTCGGACTTTCTTT CARGGGRTFF
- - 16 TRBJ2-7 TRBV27 TGTGCCAGCAGTGGGCGAGCCCCCGGGGGAACCTACGAGCAGTACTTC CASSGRAPGGTYEQYF
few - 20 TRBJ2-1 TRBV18 TGTGCCAGCTCACCACAGTCCCCCCTCGAGACGGGAACATCCTACAATGAGCAGTTCTTC CASSPQSPLETGTSYNEQFF
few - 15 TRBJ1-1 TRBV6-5 TGTGCCAGCAGTTACTCGCCGGAGGGGAACACTGAAGCTTTCTTT CASSYSPEGNTEAFF
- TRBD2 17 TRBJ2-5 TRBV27 TGTGCCAGCAGTTTCTTCGGGACTAGCGGGAGTCAAGAGACCCAGTACTTC CASSFFGTSGSQETQYF
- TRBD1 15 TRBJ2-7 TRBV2 TGTGCCAGCAGTGAAGAGACAGGGGGCGCCTACGAGCAGTACTTC CASSEETGGAYEQYF
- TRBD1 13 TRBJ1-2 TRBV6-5 TGTGCCAGCAGGACAGGGGGCGCGAAGGGCTACACCTTC CASRTGGAKGYTF
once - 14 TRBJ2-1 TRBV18 TGTGCCAGCTCAGGGTTAGGGGCTGACAATGAGCAGTTCTTC CASSGLGADNEQFF
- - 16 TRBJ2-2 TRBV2 TGTGCCAGCACCCCAGCGTCAGGGCGGAGAACCGGGGAGCTGTTTTTT CASTPASGRRTGELFF
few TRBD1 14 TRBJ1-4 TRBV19 TGTGCCAGTAGTAGTACAGGGGGTAATGAAAAACTGTTTTTT CASSSTGGNEKLFF
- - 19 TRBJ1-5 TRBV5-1 TGCGCCAGCAGCTTGGAAGGACAGAAGGGGAGATATAGCAATCAGCCCCAGCATTTT CASSLEGQKGRYSNQPQHF
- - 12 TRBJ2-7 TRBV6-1 TGTGCCAGCAGTGAACAGGGCTACGAGCAGTACTTC CASSEQGYEQYF
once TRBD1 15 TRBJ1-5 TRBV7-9 TGTGCCAGCAGCACCGGGACAGGGGGGGGTCAGCCCCAGCATTTT CASSTGTGGGQPQHF
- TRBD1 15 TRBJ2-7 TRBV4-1 TGCGCCAGCAGCCAACGGGACAGGTCGATGTACGAGCAGTACTTC CASSQRDRSMYEQYF
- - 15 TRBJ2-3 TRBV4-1 TGCGCCAGCAGCCAAGAGCCTAGTTGGCCAGATACGCAGTATTTT CASSQEPSWPDTQYF
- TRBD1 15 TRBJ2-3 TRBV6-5 TGTGCCAGCAGTTACGACAGGGGTCACACAGATACGCAGTATTTT CASSYDRGHTDTQYF